These T cell receptor beta chains were read from a single sample in a study of shared clonotypes between healthy human individuals. Method: immunoSEQ multiplex PCR; TCRdb's copy keeps in-frame clones and lacks some. The sample records about 360,000 clones, more than 60% being singletons. Source material: memory CD4+ T cells sorted from blood. The receptors originated from a man aged 25 to 45 in good health. CDR3s include the opening cysteine and the closing phenylalanine or tryptophan. A D gene is named only where the DNA matches it firmly. A row's size may be missing; if present it is once, few, many or a size class.

abundance: -
v_gene: TRBV7-8
j_gene: TRBJ1-4
d_gene: TRBD1
CDR3aa: CASSGQDRGEKLFF
CDR3nt: TGTGCCAGCAGCGGACAGGACAGGGGGGAAAAACTGTTTTTT

abundance: -
v_gene: TRBV19
j_gene: TRBJ1-5
d_gene: -
CDR3aa: CASSTSLGGGNQPQHF
CDR3nt: TGTGCCAGTAGTACCTCTTTAGGGGGGGGCAATCAGCCCCAGCATTTT

abundance: -
v_gene: TRBV13
j_gene: TRBJ2-1
d_gene: -
CDR3aa: CASRTTTMRINEQFF
CDR3nt: TGTGCCAGCAGGACGACTACAATGAGGATCAATGAGCAGTTCTTC

abundance: -
v_gene: TRBV5-1
j_gene: TRBJ2-3
d_gene: TRBD1
CDR3aa: CASSFTGETDTQYF
CDR3nt: TGCGCCAGCAGCTTCACAGGGGAGACAGATACGCAGTATTTT

abundance: -
v_gene: TRBV9
j_gene: TRBJ2-1
d_gene: -
CDR3aa: CASSVALGSYNEQFF
CDR3nt: TGTGCCAGCAGCGTAGCACTAGGCTCCTACAATGAGCAGTTCTTC

abundance: -
v_gene: TRBV5-1
j_gene: TRBJ2-1
d_gene: -
CDR3aa: CASSTGGRAADPGEQFF
CDR3nt: TGCGCCAGCAGCACCGGCGGGCGGGCAGCGGATCCGGGTGAGCAGTTCTTC

abundance: -
v_gene: TRBV7-9
j_gene: TRBJ1-1
d_gene: -
CDR3aa: CASSLLTGEAFF
CDR3nt: TGTGCCAGCAGCTTGCTAACAGGTGAAGCTTTCTTT

abundance: -
v_gene: TRBV10-2
j_gene: TRBJ2-2
d_gene: TRBD1
CDR3aa: CASSWDRGTGELFF
CDR3nt: TGCGCCAGCAGCTGGGACAGAGGGACCGGGGAGCTGTTTTTT

abundance: -
v_gene: TRBV28
j_gene: TRBJ1-5
d_gene: -
CDR3aa: CASRSGRPLYSNQPQHF
CDR3nt: TGTGCCAGCAGATCCGGGAGGCCTCTATATAGCAATCAGCCCCAGCATTTT

abundance: -
v_gene: TRBV2
j_gene: TRBJ2-1
d_gene: TRBD2
CDR3aa: CASSELAGEIEQFF
CDR3nt: TGTGCCAGCAGTGAACTAGCGGGAGAGATTGAGCAGTTCTTC

abundance: once
v_gene: TRBV5-4
j_gene: TRBJ2-7
d_gene: -
CDR3aa: CASSLASPPYYEQYF
CDR3nt: TGTGCCAGCAGCTTAGCAAGTCCCCCCTACTACGAGCAGTACTTC

abundance: -
v_gene: TRBV11-2
j_gene: TRBJ1-2
d_gene: TRBD1
CDR3aa: CASRETGGNYGYTF
CDR3nt: TGTGCCAGCAGGGAGACAGGGGGAAACTATGGCTACACCTTC

abundance: once
v_gene: TRBV18
j_gene: TRBJ1-5
d_gene: -
CDR3aa: CASSADSNQPQHF
CDR3nt: TGTGCCAGCTCGGCGGACAGCAATCAGCCCCAGCATTTT

abundance: -
v_gene: TRBV7-2
j_gene: TRBJ1-1
d_gene: -
CDR3aa: CASSSPTGKGAEAFF
CDR3nt: TGTGCCAGCAGCTCACCCACCGGGAAAGGGGCTGAAGCTTTCTTT

abundance: -
v_gene: TRBV6-1
j_gene: TRBJ2-6
d_gene: TRBD1
CDR3aa: CASSEPGNRGSGANVLTF
CDR3nt: TGTGCCAGCAGTGAACCGGGGAACAGGGGTTCGGGGGCCAACGTCCTGACTTTC

abundance: -
v_gene: TRBV28
j_gene: TRBJ1-1
d_gene: TRBD1
CDR3aa: CASRSRGRAFF
CDR3nt: TGTGCCAGCAGGTCAAGGGGGCGTGCTTTCTTT

abundance: -
v_gene: TRBV5-1
j_gene: TRBJ1-1
d_gene: TRBD1
CDR3aa: CASSPGTGARLGTTEAFF
CDR3nt: TGCGCCAGCAGTCCCGGGACAGGGGCGAGGCTGGGAACCACTGAAGCTTTCTTT

abundance: -
v_gene: TRBV28
j_gene: TRBJ2-7
d_gene: TRBD2
CDR3aa: CASRPTGGPYEQYF
CDR3nt: TGTGCCAGCAGGCCAACGGGGGGTCCCTACGAGCAGTACTTC

abundance: -
v_gene: TRBV18
j_gene: TRBJ2-5
d_gene: -
CDR3aa: CASSLYWDETQYF
CDR3nt: TGTGCCAGCTCATTGTATTGGGACGAGACCCAGTACTTC

abundance: -
v_gene: TRBV7-2
j_gene: TRBJ2-7
d_gene: TRBD2
CDR3aa: CASSLSAGVEQYF
CDR3nt: TGTGCCAGCAGCTTAAGTGCGGGAGTCGAGCAGTACTTC

abundance: -
v_gene: TRBV7-3
j_gene: TRBJ2-1
d_gene: TRBD1
CDR3aa: CASSLNHRGLGYNEQFF
CDR3nt: TGTGCCAGCAGCTTAAACCACAGGGGGTTAGGCTACAATGAGCAGTTCTTC

abundance: -
v_gene: TRBV25-1
j_gene: TRBJ2-7
d_gene: -
CDR3aa: CASSEGLWVGYEQYF
CDR3nt: TGTGCCAGCAGTGAAGGTTTATGGGTAGGGTACGAGCAGTACTTC

abundance: few
v_gene: TRBV29-1
j_gene: TRBJ2-5
d_gene: -
CDR3aa: CSVERTSMETQYF
CDR3nt: TGCAGCGTTGAAAGGACGTCGATGGAGACCCAGTACTTC

abundance: -
v_gene: TRBV11-1
j_gene: TRBJ2-1
d_gene: -
CDR3aa: CASSLSPQNEQFF
CDR3nt: TGTGCCAGCAGCTTAAGCCCACAAAATGAGCAGTTCTTC

abundance: -
v_gene: TRBV9
j_gene: TRBJ2-1
d_gene: -
CDR3aa: CASSAGTFEKQFF
CDR3nt: TGTGCCAGCAGCGCAGGGACTTTCGAAAAGCAGTTCTTC

abundance: -
v_gene: TRBV5-4
j_gene: TRBJ1-1
d_gene: TRBD1
CDR3aa: CASSWDRANTEAFF
CDR3nt: TGTGCCAGCAGCTGGGACAGGGCGAACACTGAAGCTTTCTTT

abundance: -
v_gene: TRBV7-2
j_gene: TRBJ2-5
d_gene: TRBD1
CDR3aa: CASSLEGRGTGYLGETQYF
CDR3nt: TGTGCCAGCAGCTTAGAGGGTAGAGGGACAGGGTATTTAGGAGAGACCCAGTACTTC

abundance: -
v_gene: TRBV7-8
j_gene: TRBJ2-1
d_gene: TRBD2
CDR3aa: CASSFSGRARNEQFF
CDR3nt: TGTGCCAGCAGCTTTAGCGGGAGGGCTCGGAATGAGCAGTTCTTC

abundance: -
v_gene: TRBV10-1
j_gene: TRBJ2-4
d_gene: -
CDR3aa: CASSGSRGAKNIQYF
CDR3nt: TGCGCCAGCAGTGGGTCTAGAGGAGCCAAAAACATTCAGTACTTC

abundance: once
v_gene: TRBV14
j_gene: TRBJ2-1
d_gene: TRBD1
CDR3aa: CASSQDGKGADWTPPDNEQFF
CDR3nt: TGTGCCAGCAGCCAAGATGGTAAGGGGGCGGACTGGACTCCCCCCGACAATGAGCAGTTCTTC

abundance: -
v_gene: TRBV12-2
j_gene: TRBJ2-7
d_gene: -
CDR3aa: CASRLAGSGPLYEQYF
CDR3nt: TGTGCAAGTCGCTTAGCGGGTTCAGGGCCCCTCTACGAGCAGTACTTC

abundance: few
v_gene: TRBV21-1
j_gene: TRBJ2-3
d_gene: -
CDR3aa: CASSKEGLAGGQIETDTQYF
CDR3nt: TGTGCCAGCAGCAAAGAGGGACTAGCGGGAGGGCAGATAGAGACAGATACGCAGTATTTT

abundance: -
v_gene: TRBV19
j_gene: TRBJ1-5
d_gene: -
CDR3aa: CASRLQVNQPQHF
CDR3nt: TGTGCCAGTAGATTACAGGTCAATCAGCCCCAGCATTTT

abundance: few
v_gene: TRBV7-8
j_gene: TRBJ1-4
d_gene: -
CDR3aa: CASSLFRQGYREKLFF
CDR3nt: TGTGCCAGCAGCTTATTTAGGCAGGGATACCGTGAAAAACTGTTTTTT

abundance: -
v_gene: TRBV28
j_gene: TRBJ1-4
d_gene: -
CDR3aa: CASGGGSNEKLFF
CDR3nt: TGTGCCAGCGGTGGGGGTTCTAATGAAAAACTGTTTTTT

abundance: -
v_gene: TRBV4-1
j_gene: TRBJ2-3
d_gene: -
CDR3aa: CASSGGTKDTQYF
CDR3nt: TGCGCCAGCAGCGGGGGCACGAAAGATACGCAGTATTTT

abundance: -
v_gene: TRBV9
j_gene: TRBJ2-3
d_gene: TRBD2
CDR3aa: CASSVGPSGSTDTQYF
CDR3nt: TGTGCCAGCAGCGTAGGGCCTAGCGGGAGCACAGATACGCAGTATTTT

abundance: -
v_gene: TRBV4-3
j_gene: TRBJ1-5
d_gene: -
CDR3aa: CASSQEVGPNQPQHF
CDR3nt: TGCGCCAGCAGCCAAGAGGTGGGGCCAAATCAGCCCCAGCATTTT

abundance: -
v_gene: TRBV28
j_gene: TRBJ1-5
d_gene: TRBD1
CDR3aa: CASKAGQGNQPQHF
CDR3nt: TGTGCCAGCAAGGCGGGACAGGGCAATCAGCCCCAGCATTTT

abundance: -
v_gene: TRBV2
j_gene: TRBJ1-5
d_gene: -
CDR3aa: CASRRSVNQPQHF
CDR3nt: TGTGCCAGCAGGCGGTCGGTTAATCAGCCCCAGCATTTT

abundance: many
v_gene: TRBV9
j_gene: TRBJ2-1
d_gene: TRBD2
CDR3aa: CASSSTGTSGYNEQFF
CDR3nt: TGTGCCAGCAGCAGTACCGGGACTAGCGGATACAATGAGCAGTTCTTC